A single sample is the source of the 3 T cell receptor beta chains below, sequenced in a study of shared clonotypes between healthy human individuals (dated by TCRdb to the early 2020s). CD8 naive samples were obtained by positive selection for CCR7 among CD45RO-negative cells, yielding a CD45RA+CCR7+ population from which TemRA cells were excluded. Preparation of the library involved the immunoSEQ multiplex PCR assay. The source is immuneACCESS, and TCRdb retained only in-frame sequences with V and J called. Part of the clones is not carried over; for the studies checked, unresolved V genes explain less than half of this, and the remainder is unexplained. Present in this sample are about 2 million clones, about 95% of which were seen just once. The top ten clones comprise more than 0.95% of the sample. The source material was naive CD8+ T cells sorted from blood. What this sample's cell subset or site label stands for: CD45RA+CCR7+. All receptors come from a man in his late teens or twenties in good health.

The chain combines TRBV4-3 with TRBJ2-2, with 8 bases aligning to TRBD2. The germline V gene has CDR1 LGHNA and CDR2 YSLEER. The trim removed 4 bases at V and 4 bases at J, leaving 11 bases unmatched. The CDR3 is 17 amino acids. The CDR3 nucleotides are TGCGCCAGCAGCCTTGCCCCCGGGGGGGCGGGCACCGGGGAGCTGTTTTTT. Amino acids: CASSLAPGGAGTGELFF.

This clone has only one observation. This chain joins TRBV10-2 and TRBJ2-5; D uncertain. The end of the DNA is better explained by TRBJ2-7, so the J call may be wrong. The CDR3 spans 11 residues. The germline gives CDR1 WSHSY, CDR2 SAAADI. Here the CDR3 DNA reads TGCGCCAGCAGTGACAACTACGAGCAGTACTTC. Translated: CASSDNYEQYF.

The chain employs TRBV29-1 and TRBJ2-5; 14 bases agree with TRBD2. Per the germline V gene, CDR1 is SQVTM and CDR2 is ANQGSEA. The CDR3 length is 18 residues. J lost 0 bases, V lost 1 base, and 7 bases had no gene match. CDR3 protein: CSVEVRTSGGTYQETQYF. Written as DNA, the CDR3 is TGCAGCGTTGAAGTTCGGACTAGCGGGGGGACGTACCAAGAGACCCAGTACTTC.